This T cell receptor beta chain stems from a study of siplizumab effects on memory and regulatory T cells. Per individual sample, approximately 100,000 TCR templates were assayed. Generated by immunoSEQ multiplex PCR, the TCRdb table keeps only in-frame clones and is missing some. Of 85,000 to 120,000 clones listed, 80% to 95% are singletons. Germline assignment: CDR1 SGHRS and CDR2 YFSETQ. The CDR3 consists of 16 residues. J gave up 4 bases and V 4 bases, and 10 bases lay outside the gene matches. Comments on this clone: As yet, its antigen is unknown.

Overall study results and limits: Researchers could not give a naive or memory phenotype to roughly 75-97% of proliferating CD4+ or CD8+ clones.

This TCR derives from a human donor in good health. The rearrangement links TRBV5-1 to TRBJ1-1, with 10 bases aligning to TRBD1. The sample consisted of CD4+ T cells sorted from blood. DNA for the CDR3: TGCGCCAGCAGCCCCCGTCCCGGGACAGGGGCCACTGAAGCTTTCTTT. As protein: CASSPRPGTGATEAFF.